The 3 T cell receptor beta chains listed next were all sequenced from one sample in a study of radiation and T cells in renal cell carcinoma. As for time point: baseline pretreatment blood. Treatment meaning: 15 Gy SBRT to primary tumor, nephrectomy 4 weeks later. Sequencing used immunoSEQ multiplex PCR; TCRdb keeps in-frame clones, though not all of them. The sample records around 140,000 clones, 88% being singletons. Material: blood, obtained from a patient whose treatment included radiotherapy and nephrectomy. The receptors come from a woman in her seventies with renal cell carcinoma.

The genes are TRBV29-1 and TRBJ1-5; D uncertain. V was shortened by 3 bases and J by 0 bases, with 24 bases between the two germline ends. The CDR3 is 19 amino acids. Germline V gene data show CDR1 as SQVTM and CDR2 as ANQGSEA. For the CDR3, the DNA is TGCAGCGTTGATAACTTGGCCAACGACTTTCCCCATAGCAATCAGCCCCAGCATTTT. This codes for CSVDNLANDFPHSNQPQHF.

The DNA for the CDR3 is TGTGCCAGCAGCCGCACGACGCAGACAGGCCGATTCAGCTCCTACGAGCAGTACTTC. Its protein product is CASSRTTQTGRFSSYEQYF. V gene TRBV5-6 combines with J gene TRBJ2-7, with D perhaps matching TRBD1 (6 bases). Trimming left V 4 bases short and J 0 bases short, with 26 bases between. The CDR3 sequence is 19 residues long. Per the germline V gene, CDR1 is SGHDT and CDR2 is YYEEEE.

This chain joins TRBV9 and TRBJ2-3, with D tentatively TRBD2 (6 bases). The V end lost 0 bases, the J end lost 0 bases, and 11 bases lay between the germline ends. The germline V gene encodes CDR1 SGDLS and CDR2 YYNGEE. CDR3 size: 16 residues. In DNA, the CDR3 is TGTGCCAGCAGCGTAGTGGAGGGCCTCAGCACAGATACGCAGTATTTT. It yields the protein CASSVVEGLSTDTQYF.